The 9 T cell receptor beta chains below were found in one sample sequenced in a study of blood T cell repertoires in COVID-19. Assay: immunoSEQ multiplex PCR; the TCRdb copy retains only in-frame clones and omits some. Found here are approximately 220,000 clones, more than 80% of them singletons; the top ten hold more than 9%. Sequencing was performed on peripheral blood. The source of these receptors is a woman aged 80 or older with acute or convalescent COVID-19.

This clone occurred once. The chain couples TRBV4-3 to TRBJ1-1, with D perhaps matching TRBD1 (5 bases). With 0 bases removed from V and 6 bases from J, the gap between germline ends came to 14 bases. The length of the CDR3 is 15 residues. Germline CDR1 and CDR2: LGHNA and YSLEER. DNA for the CDR3: TGCGCCAGCAGCCAAGAGATACAGGTCCTTCCTGAAGCTTTCTTT. Protein product: CASSQEIQVLPEAFF.

This clone was recorded once. The gene calls are TRBV27 and TRBJ1-4; 9 nucleotides match TRBD1. The CDR3 is made up of 14 amino acids. V was pared by 8 bases and J by 7 bases, with 8 bases of the junction left unmatched. In germline, CDR1 is MNHEY, CDR2 SMNVEV (reference sequence). CDR3 region: CASGHGQGSEKLFF. The CDR3 DNA reads TGTGCCAGCGGGCATGGACAGGGGAGTGAAAAACTGTTTTTT.

Ten or more counts support this clone. This chain connects TRBV29-1 to TRBJ1-4; no clear D gene. CDR3 size: 15 residues. V was shortened by 2 bases and J by 5 bases, with 15 bases between the two germline ends. Germline V gene sequence: CDR1 SQVTM, CDR2 ANQGSEA. CDR3 DNA: TGCAGCGTTGAAACAGTGGATGTCGTAAATGAAAAACTGTTTTTT. Its protein is CSVETVDVVNEKLFF. Supplemented by reference TRBV29-1 and TRBJ1-4, the full variable domain reads SAVISQKPSRDICQRGTSLTIQCQVDSQVTMMFWYRQQPGQSLTLIATANQGSEATYESGFVIDKFPISRPNLTFSTLTVSNMSPEDSSIYLCSVETVDVVNEKLFFGSGTQLSVL.

This clone was seen a handful of times. This chain links TRBV6-1 with TRBJ2-4; the D gene is possibly TRBD2 (5 bases). Trimming pared 2 bases from V and 6 bases from J, leaving 8 bases between. Germline CDR1 and CDR2: MNHNS and SASEGT. CDR3 length: 13 amino acids. CDR3 loop: CASSESGRNIQYF. The CDR3 coding sequence is TGTGCCAGCAGTGAAAGCGGCAGAAACATTCAGTACTTC.

The chain employs TRBV6-5 and TRBJ1-1; possibly TRBD1 for D (5 bases). This CDR3 is 14 amino acids long. V lost 6 bases, J lost 3 bases, and 14 bases lay in between. Looked up from germline, CDR1 is MNHEY and CDR2 is SVGAGI. CDR3 loop: CASSPSGGYTEAFF. CDR3 nucleotides: TGTGCCAGCAGCCCAAGTGGGGGGTACACTGAAGCTTTCTTT.

The rearrangement links TRBV27 to TRBJ1-1; 7 nucleotides line up with TRBD1. The J segment lost 5 bases and the V segment lost 5 bases, leaving 8 bases of the junction unmatched. Germline V lookup: CDR1 MNHEY, CDR2 SMNVEV (reference sequence). The CDR3 covers 14 residues. DNA of the CDR3: TGTGCCAGCAGTCCGTCGACAGGGAGGACTGAAGCTTTCTTT. As protein: CASSPSTGRTEAFF.

The chain employs TRBV2 and TRBJ1-1; 7 nucleotides line up with TRBD1. Germline CDR1 reads SNHLY; CDR2 reads FYNNEI. This CDR3 contains 14 residues. Losses at the gene ends were 2 bases for V and 4 bases for J; bases not matched to a gene: 4. CDR3 amino acids: CASSESNRGTEAFF. CDR3 nucleotide sequence: TGTGCCAGCAGTGAAAGCAACAGGGGCACTGAAGCTTTCTTT.

This clone appeared once. This sequence joins TRBV7-2 and TRBJ1-4; possible D gene TRBD1, 5 bases. V was cut by 0 bases and J by 4 bases, with 9 bases left in between. Germline V gene data show CDR1 as SGHTA and CDR2 as FQGNSA. The CDR3 length is 15 residues. CDR3 sequence reads: CASSLAGGGNEKLFF. The CDR3 coding sequence is TGTGCCAGCAGCTTAGCGGGGGGAGGTAATGAAAAACTGTTTTTT.

The chain has TRBV7-6 and TRBJ1-3; D may be TRBD1 (5 bases). Germline V lookup: CDR1 SGHVS, CDR2 FNYEAQ. This CDR3 contains 16 residues. Trimming took off 5 bases at V and 0 bases at J, with 14 bases between the two ends. The CDR3 loop reads CASSLGTGDSGNTIYF. The CDR3 DNA sequence: TGTGCCAGCAGCCTCGGGACGGGAGACTCTGGAAACACCATATATTTT.